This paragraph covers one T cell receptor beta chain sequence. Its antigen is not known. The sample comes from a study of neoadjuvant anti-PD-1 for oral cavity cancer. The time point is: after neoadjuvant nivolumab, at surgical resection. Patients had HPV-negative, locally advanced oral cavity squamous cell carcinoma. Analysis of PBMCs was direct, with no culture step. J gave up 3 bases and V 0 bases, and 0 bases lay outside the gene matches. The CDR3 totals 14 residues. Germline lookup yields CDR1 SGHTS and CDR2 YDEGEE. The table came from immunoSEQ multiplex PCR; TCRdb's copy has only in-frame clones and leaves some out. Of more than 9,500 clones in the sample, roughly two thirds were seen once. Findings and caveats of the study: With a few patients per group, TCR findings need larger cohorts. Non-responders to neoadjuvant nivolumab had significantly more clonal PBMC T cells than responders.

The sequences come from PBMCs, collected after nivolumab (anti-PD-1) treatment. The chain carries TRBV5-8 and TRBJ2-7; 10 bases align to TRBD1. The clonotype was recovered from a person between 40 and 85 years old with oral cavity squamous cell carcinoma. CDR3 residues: CASSLGTGGYEQYF. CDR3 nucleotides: TGTGCCAGCAGCTTGGGGACAGGGGGCTACGAGCAGTACTTC.